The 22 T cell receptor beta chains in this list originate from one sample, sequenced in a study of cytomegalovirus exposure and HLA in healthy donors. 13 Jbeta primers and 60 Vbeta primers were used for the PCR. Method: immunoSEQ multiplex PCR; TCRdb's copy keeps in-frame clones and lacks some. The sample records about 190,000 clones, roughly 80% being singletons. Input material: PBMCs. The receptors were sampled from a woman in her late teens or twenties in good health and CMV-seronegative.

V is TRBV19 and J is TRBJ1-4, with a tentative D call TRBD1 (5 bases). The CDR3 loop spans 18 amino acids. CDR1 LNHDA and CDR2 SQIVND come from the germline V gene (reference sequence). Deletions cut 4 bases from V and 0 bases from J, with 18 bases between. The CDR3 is CASSSGKITGATNEKLFF. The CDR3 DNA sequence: TGTGCCAGTAGTAGCGGGAAGATTACAGGTGCAACTAATGAAAAACTGTTTTTT.

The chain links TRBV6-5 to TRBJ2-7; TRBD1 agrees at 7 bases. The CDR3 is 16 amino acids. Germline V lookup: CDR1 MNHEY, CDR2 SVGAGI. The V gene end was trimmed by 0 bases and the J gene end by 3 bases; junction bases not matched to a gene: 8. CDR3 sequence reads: CASSYSNEGGSYEQYF. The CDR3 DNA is TGTGCCAGCAGTTACTCGAATGAAGGGGGCAGCTACGAGCAGTACTTC.

The CDR3 loop is CASSFPSGTGAPGDEQYF. The CDR3 DNA reads TGTGCCAGCAGCTTCCCTAGCGGGACTGGTGCGCCCGGAGACGAGCAGTACTTC. J is TRBJ2-7 and V is TRBV7-9, with 9 bases aligning to TRBD2. Per the germline V gene, CDR1 is SEHNR and CDR2 is FQNEAQ (reference sequence). There are 18 residues in the CDR3. V shed 3 bases and J 5 bases; nucleotides not matched to a gene: 17.

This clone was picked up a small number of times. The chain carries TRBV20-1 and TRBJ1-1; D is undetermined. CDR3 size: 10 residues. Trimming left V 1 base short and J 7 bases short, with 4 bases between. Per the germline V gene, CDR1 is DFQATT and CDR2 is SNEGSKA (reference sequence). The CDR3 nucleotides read TGCAGTGCTAGAGTCCTTGAAGCTTTCTTT. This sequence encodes CSARVLEAFF.

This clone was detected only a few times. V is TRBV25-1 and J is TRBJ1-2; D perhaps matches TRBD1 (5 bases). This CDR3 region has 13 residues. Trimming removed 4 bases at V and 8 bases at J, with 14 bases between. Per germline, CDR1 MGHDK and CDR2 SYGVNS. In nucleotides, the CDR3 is TGTGCCAGCAGTGCCAGGGACTTGGGAGGCTACACCTTC. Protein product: CASSARDLGGYTF.

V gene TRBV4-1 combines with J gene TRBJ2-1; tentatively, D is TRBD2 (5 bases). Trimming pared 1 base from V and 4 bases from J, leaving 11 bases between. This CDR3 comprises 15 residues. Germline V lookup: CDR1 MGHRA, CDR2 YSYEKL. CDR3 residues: CASSQGQRIYNEQFF. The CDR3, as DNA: TGCGCCAGCAGCCAAGGTCAGCGGATTTACAATGAGCAGTTCTTC.

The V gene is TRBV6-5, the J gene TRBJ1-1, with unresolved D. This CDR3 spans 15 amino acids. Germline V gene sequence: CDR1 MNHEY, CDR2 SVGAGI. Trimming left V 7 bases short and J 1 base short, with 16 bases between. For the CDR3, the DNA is TGTGCCAGCACCTCTTTCGGGGTTGGGAACACTGAAGCTTTCTTT. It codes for CASTSFGVGNTEAFF.

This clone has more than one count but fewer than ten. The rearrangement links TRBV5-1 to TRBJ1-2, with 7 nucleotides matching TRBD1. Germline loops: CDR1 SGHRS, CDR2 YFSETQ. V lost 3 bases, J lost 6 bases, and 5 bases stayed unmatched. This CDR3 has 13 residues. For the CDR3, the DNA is TGCGCCAGCAGCTCGACAGGGAATAATGGCTACACCTTC. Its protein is CASSSTGNNGYTF.

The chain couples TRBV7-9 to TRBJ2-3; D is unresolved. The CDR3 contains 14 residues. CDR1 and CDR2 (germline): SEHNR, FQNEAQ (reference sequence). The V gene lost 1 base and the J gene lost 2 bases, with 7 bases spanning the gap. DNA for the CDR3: TGTGCCAGCAGCTTAGACGGGTACACAGATACGCAGTATTTT. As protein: CASSLDGYTDTQYF.

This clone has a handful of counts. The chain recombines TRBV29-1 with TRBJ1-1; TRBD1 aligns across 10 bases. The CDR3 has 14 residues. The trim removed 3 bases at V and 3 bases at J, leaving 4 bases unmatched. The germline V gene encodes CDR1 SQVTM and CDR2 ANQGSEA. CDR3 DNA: TGCAGCGTTGAGGACGGACAGGGGGACACTGAAGCTTTCTTT. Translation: CSVEDGQGDTEAFF. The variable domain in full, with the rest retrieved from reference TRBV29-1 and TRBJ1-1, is SAVISQKPSRDICQRGTSLTIQCQVDSQVTMMFWYRQQPGQSLTLIATANQGSEATYESGFVIDKFPISRPNLTFSTLTVSNMSPEDSSIYLCSVEDGQGDTEAFFGQGTRLTVV.

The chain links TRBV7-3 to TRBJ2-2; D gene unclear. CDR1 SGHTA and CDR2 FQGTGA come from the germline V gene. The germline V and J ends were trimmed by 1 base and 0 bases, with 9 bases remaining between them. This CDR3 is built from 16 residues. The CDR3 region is CASSLMHSSNTGELFF. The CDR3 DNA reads TGTGCCAGCAGCTTAATGCACAGCTCGAACACCGGGGAGCTGTTTTTT.

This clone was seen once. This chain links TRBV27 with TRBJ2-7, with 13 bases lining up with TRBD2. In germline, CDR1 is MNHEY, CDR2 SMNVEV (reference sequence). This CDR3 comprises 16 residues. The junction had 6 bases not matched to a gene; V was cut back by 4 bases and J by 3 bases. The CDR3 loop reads CASSSNRLAGGYEQYF. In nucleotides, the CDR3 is TGTGCCAGCAGTTCCAACAGACTAGCGGGGGGCTACGAGCAGTACTTC.

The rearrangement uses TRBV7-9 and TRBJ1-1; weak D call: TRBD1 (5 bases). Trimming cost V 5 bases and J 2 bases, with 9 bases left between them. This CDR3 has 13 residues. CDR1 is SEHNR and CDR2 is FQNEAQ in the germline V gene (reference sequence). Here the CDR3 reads CASSPQGNTEAFF. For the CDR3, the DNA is TGTGCCAGCAGCCCCCAGGGTAACACTGAAGCTTTCTTT.

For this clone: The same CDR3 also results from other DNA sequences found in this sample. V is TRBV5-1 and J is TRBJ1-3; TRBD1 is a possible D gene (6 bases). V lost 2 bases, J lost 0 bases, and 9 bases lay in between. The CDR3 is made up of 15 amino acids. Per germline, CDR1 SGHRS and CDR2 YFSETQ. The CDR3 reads CASSLGQSSGNTIYF. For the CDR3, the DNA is TGCGCCAGCAGCTTAGGACAGAGCTCTGGAAACACCATATATTTT.

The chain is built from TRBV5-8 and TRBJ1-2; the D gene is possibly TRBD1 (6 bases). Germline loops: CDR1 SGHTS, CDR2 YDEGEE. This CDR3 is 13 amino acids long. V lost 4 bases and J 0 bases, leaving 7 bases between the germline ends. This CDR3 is CASSRTANYGYTF. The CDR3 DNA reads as TGTGCCAGCAGCCGGACAGCTAACTATGGCTACACCTTC.

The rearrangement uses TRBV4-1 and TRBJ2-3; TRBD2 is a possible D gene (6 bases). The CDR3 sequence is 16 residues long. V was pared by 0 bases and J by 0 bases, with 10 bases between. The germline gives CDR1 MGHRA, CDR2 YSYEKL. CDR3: CASSQEWLASTDTQYF. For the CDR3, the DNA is TGCGCCAGCAGCCAAGAGTGGCTAGCGAGCACAGATACGCAGTATTTT.

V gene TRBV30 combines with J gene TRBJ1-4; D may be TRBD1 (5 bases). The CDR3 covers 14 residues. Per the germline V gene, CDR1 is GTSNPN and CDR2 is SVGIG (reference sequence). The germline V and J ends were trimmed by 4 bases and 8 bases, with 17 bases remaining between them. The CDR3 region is CAWTAGGLGEKLFF. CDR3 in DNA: TGTGCCTGGACAGCCGGGGGATTAGGGGAAAAACTGTTTTTT.

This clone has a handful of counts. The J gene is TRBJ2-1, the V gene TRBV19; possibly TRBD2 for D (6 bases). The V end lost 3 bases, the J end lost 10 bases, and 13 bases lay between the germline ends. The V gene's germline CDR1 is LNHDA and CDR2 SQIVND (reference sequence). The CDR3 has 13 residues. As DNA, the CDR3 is TGTGCCAGTAGTATTTCCGGGGGAGAAGAGCAGTTCTTC. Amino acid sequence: CASSISGGEEQFF.

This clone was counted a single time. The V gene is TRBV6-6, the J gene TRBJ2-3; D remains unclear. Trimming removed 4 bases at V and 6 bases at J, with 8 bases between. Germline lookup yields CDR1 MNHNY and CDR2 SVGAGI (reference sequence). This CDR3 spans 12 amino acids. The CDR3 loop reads CASSFSVDTQYF. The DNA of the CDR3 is TGTGCCAGCAGTTTTTCGGTCGATACGCAGTATTTT.

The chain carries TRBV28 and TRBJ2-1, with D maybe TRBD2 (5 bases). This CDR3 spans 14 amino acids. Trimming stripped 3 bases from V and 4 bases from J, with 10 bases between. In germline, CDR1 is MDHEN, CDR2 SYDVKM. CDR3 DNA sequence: TGTGCCAGCAGTTTCCTAGCTGCATACAATGAGCAGTTCTTC. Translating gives CASSFLAAYNEQFF.

The CDR3 reads CASSTGTGGYQPQHF. Written as DNA, the CDR3 is TGTGCCAGCAGCACCGGGACAGGGGGCTATCAGCCCCAGCATTTT. This sequence joins TRBV6-5 and TRBJ1-5, with 12 bases that match TRBD1. Germline lookup yields CDR1 MNHEY and CDR2 SVGAGI. With 6 bases clipped from V and 5 bases from J, the junction kept 5 bases outside the gene matches. This CDR3 region has 15 residues.

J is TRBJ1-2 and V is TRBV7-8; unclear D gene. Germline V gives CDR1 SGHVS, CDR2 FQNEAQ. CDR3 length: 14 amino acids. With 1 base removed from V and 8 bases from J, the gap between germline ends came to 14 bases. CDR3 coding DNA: TGTGCCAGCAGCTTAGAGCGGGGAATTGAGGGCTACACCTTC. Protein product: CASSLERGIEGYTF.